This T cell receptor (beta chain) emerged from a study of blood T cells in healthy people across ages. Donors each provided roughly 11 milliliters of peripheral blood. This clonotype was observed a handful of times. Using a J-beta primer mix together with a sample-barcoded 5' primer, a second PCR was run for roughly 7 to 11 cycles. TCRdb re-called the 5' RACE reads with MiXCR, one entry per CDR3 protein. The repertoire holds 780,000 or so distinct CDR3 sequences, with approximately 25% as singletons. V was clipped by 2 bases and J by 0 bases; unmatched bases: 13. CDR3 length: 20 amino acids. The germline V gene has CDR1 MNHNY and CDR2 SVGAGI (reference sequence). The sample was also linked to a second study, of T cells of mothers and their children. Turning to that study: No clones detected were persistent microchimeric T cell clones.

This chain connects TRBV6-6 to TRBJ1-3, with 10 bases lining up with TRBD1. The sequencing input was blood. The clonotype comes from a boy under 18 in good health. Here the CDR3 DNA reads TGTGCCAGCAGTTACCCGACAGGGGGCTCAGCAAGGAGCTCTGGAAACACCATATATTTT. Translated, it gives CASSYPTGGSARSSGNTIYF.